These T cell receptor beta chains were read from a single sample in a study of early T cells in non-severe SARS-CoV-2 infection. TCRdb independently ran MiXCR on the 5' RACE reads; one entry per CDR3 protein. The repertoire includes about 60,000 distinct CDR3 sequences, 4.5% to 7% of them detected once, and roughly 7% sits in the top ten. The sample taken for sequencing was whole blood. The receptors originated from an adult who was a healthcare worker with PCR-confirmed SARS-CoV-2 infection or an uninfected control (not recorded which). Each CDR3 is given with its conserved first and last residue.

V gene	J gene	CDR3 protein
TRBV7-9	TRBJ2-1	CASSRRELHNEQFF
TRBV19	TRBJ2-3	CASSIPPGRLAGVPDTQYF
TRBV13	TRBJ1-6	CASSLRKSSYNSPLHF
TRBV7-9	TRBJ1-1	CASSFGQQAFF
TRBV6-5	TRBJ2-5	CASSLYSGPNLGGPETQYF
TRBV18	TRBJ2-1	CASAPGRQNEQFF
TRBV10-3	TRBJ2-7	CAISEQLLHEQYF
TRBV4-3	TRBJ1-4	CASSQDPDEKLFF
TRBV7-9	TRBJ1-2	CASIADRGGNYGYTF
TRBV6-2/TRBV6-3	TRBJ1-1	CASSYTGWNTEAFF
TRBV5-1	TRBJ1-2	CASSPGTLYGYTF
TRBV7-2	TRBJ1-6	CASEGPSPYNSPLHF
TRBV3-1	TRBJ2-3	CASSSRDRRGDTQYF
TRBV4-3	TRBJ2-6	CASSRQEAGANVLTF
TRBV5-5	TRBJ2-3	CASSLQPSTDTQYF
TRBV7-6	TRBJ1-5	CASSLSVDSNQPQHF
TRBV7-6	TRBJ2-2	CASSLVAGVNTGELFF
TRBV29-1	TRBJ1-1	CSGSRGVKGEAFF
TRBV27	TRBJ2-5	CASKTPNQETQYF
TRBV10-3	TRBJ2-5	CAISDAKAYQETQYF
TRBV19	TRBJ2-1	CASRASGRAGEQFF
TRBV6-5	TRBJ1-5	CASGGGQPQHF
TRBV20-1	TRBJ2-3	CSASATDTQYF
TRBV28	TRBJ1-1	CASRPGGLLSTEAFF
TRBV12-3/TRBV12-4	TRBJ2-3	CASNLQSTDTQYF
TRBV11-2	TRBJ1-1	CASSSRANTEAFF
TRBV20-1	TRBJ1-3	CSVETQGNTIYF
TRBV4-1	TRBJ2-7	CASSLSSGALYEQYF
TRBV4-1	TRBJ1-2	CANSQDFPTYGYTF
TRBV5-1	TRBJ1-4	CASSFFGVNEKLFF
TRBV7-2	TRBJ1-2	CASSLAGIYGYTF
TRBV15	TRBJ1-1	CATSTEVLNTEAFF
TRBV7-2	TRBJ1-3	CASSPTTGRTSGNTIYF
TRBV7-2	TRBJ2-1	CASSLDSTSGAQFF
TRBV10-3	TRBJ2-5	CAISGGLAELETQYF
TRBV12-3/TRBV12-4	TRBJ1-2	CASFKEGSRRYGYTF
TRBV3-1	TRBJ1-2	CASSHTQFYGYTF
TRBV4-1	TRBJ2-7	CASSQVQAKLAGGPQYF
TRBV4-1	TRBJ2-3	CASSQFPGSDTQYF
TRBV3-1	TRBJ2-1	CASSQRDRVSDEQFF
TRBV9	TRBJ2-5	CASSLTSGQETQYF
TRBV10-1	TRBJ2-7	CASSVGRGAFDEQYF
TRBV15	TRBJ2-3	CATSREGSGRDTQYF
TRBV7-9	TRBJ2-5	CASSLRGKSRETQYF
TRBV5-6	TRBJ1-5	CASSLGQADNQPQHF
TRBV20-1	TRBJ2-1	CCATLGLLGANEQFF
TRBV24-1	TRBJ2-3	CATSDFGTGEDTQYF
TRBV19	TRBJ1-2	CASSMGTAKTF
TRBV6-5	TRBJ2-7	CASSKERTATYEQYF
TRBV20-1	TRBJ2-5	CSAPRDEIETQYF
TRBV7-2	TRBJ1-5	CASSLDLSQPQHF
TRBV7-2	TRBJ1-6	CASSPEVSRLSPLHF
TRBV5-1	TRBJ2-7	CASSLDRMAYEQYF
TRBV11-2	TRBJ2-3	CASSETRRPRRQYF
TRBV29-1	TRBJ2-7	CSGRGGLAPDSYEQYF
TRBV29-1	TRBJ1-1	CSVDEVGTEAFF
TRBV20-1	TRBJ2-1	CSARTSGRGEQFF